The T cell receptor (beta chain) under discussion was sequenced for a study of cytomegalovirus exposure and HLA in healthy donors. For the study at large: Researchers previously reported finding some 110 million unique TCR beta sequences from about 179 million T cells. Study-level findings and limits: In vitro confirmation showed a few CMV-associated chains to be CMV antigen specific. Researchers counted roughly 150 TCR beta chains as cytomegalovirus-associated.

Regarding this clone: Its target is not known.

The PCR ran on 60 Vbeta and 13 Jbeta primers. The data were produced by immunoSEQ multiplex PCR, yet TCRdb's version contains in-frame clones alone and is incomplete. The table records 110,000 to 150,000 clones, roughly 10% of them present only once. The sequence was collected from a male donor in good health and CMV-seronegative. The specimen sequenced was PBMCs.

This CDR3 is CASNTQDSGANVLTF. DNA of the CDR3: TGTGCCAGCAACACACAGGACTCTGGGGCCAACGTCCTGACTTTC. The chain joins TRBV6-1 to TRBJ2-6, with D tentatively TRBD1 (5 bases). Germline CDR1 is MNHNS and CDR2 is SASEGT. Trimming cost V 7 bases and J 0 bases, with 10 bases left between them. There are 15 residues in the CDR3.